Included here is one T cell receptor beta chain sequence, with context. Its antigen is currently not known. No base-level quality is on record; no much larger clone is a single base apart. Each donor gave one peripheral blood draw, roughly 110 mL on average, collected into heparinised tubes. Naive, central memory, regulatory and stem cell-like memory CD4+ T cells were sorted on a BD FACSAria II using a panel including CD45RO, CCR7, CD25, CD127, CD95 and CD27. Purity was above 95% for every sorted population. PBMCs were separated immediately by Lymphoprep density gradient centrifugation and were stained directly, without being cultured. To minimize batch effects, samples were stained and sorted in pairs, one healthy donor with one patient per experiment. The High Capacity cDNA Reverse Transcription Kit was used to reverse transcribe all of the isolated RNA, meaning that expressed TCRB transcripts were what got sequenced. For stem cell-like memory T cell samples, survey-depth immunoSEQ sequencing was used, averaging approximately 950,000 total reads per sample. Sorted cells were lysed in RLT buffer, and RNA was extracted using DNase-treated RNeasy Micro or Mini kits according to cell number. Each cell subset was processed separately to prevent cross-contamination, with patient and healthy donor samples processed together. The immunoSEQ multiplex PCR was used to amplify TCRB sequences from cDNA, yielding 87-bp fragments that span the CDR3 region. Amplicons were sequenced on the Illumina HiSeq platform. Per the source publication's procedure: PCR bias was computationally corrected using synthetic template baselines, reads within Hamming distance 2 were collapsed, and singletons that could not be merged were discarded. By aligning reads against IMGT, V, D and J genes, CDR3 length, and insertions or deletions at six rearrangement sites were assigned. Clonotype counts were normalized to sorted cell number within each subset before computing true diversity and Gini coefficients with the tcR R package. Repertoire sharing was quantified using the overlap coefficient calculated on TCRB nucleotide sequences. In its TCRdb copy, this immuneACCESS table keeps in-frame sequences only and misses some clones. Where compared with another copy, unresolved V genes explain less than half of these, and the others have no known cause. V and J calls and clone size are as listed in that table; D and trimming were resolved from the DNA. The sample table lists about 110,000 clones, around 40% of them with a count of one. The top ten constitute roughly 0.059% of the sample.

These data are taken from a study of beta chain features in type 1 diabetes (dated 2018 in TCRdb). Background for the entire study: Mean age, gender distribution, total cell number and subset yield did not differ between patients and healthy donors. A total of about 100 million sorted cells were examined across all samples, and RNA yield correlated strongly with the number of cells per subset. The study compared the TCRB repertoires of sorted circulating CD4+ T cell subsets in recently diagnosed type 1 diabetes patients with those in matched healthy donors. Naive and central memory subsets were obtained from all 28 donors, but regulatory and stem cell-like memory subsets were isolated from only 8 patients and about 8 healthy donors.

Based on the germline V gene, the CDR1 and CDR2 sequences are ENHRY and SYGVKD. After removal of 4 bases from V and 3 bases from J, the junction retains 1 base not matched to a gene. Spanning cysteine to phenylalanine, the CDR3 consists of 13 amino acids. Just CDR3 DNA is preserved here, 39 bases in frame from base 1. The paper as a whole reports these results and caveats: Shorter templates might have been favored by PCR, but patient and control samples were amplified and corrected together, so both groups would have been affected equally by any skew. In all four CD4+ subsets, TCRB CDR3 length was moderately but significantly shorter in type 1 diabetes patients. Naive, central memory and regulatory TCRB repertoires appeared to be more similar among patients than among healthy donors. At VDJ recombination sites, type 1 diabetes patients had fewer insertions and more deleted nucleotides, which implies abnormalities in thymic rearrangement. Only small numbers of individuals were included in the HLA sub-analyses, which left unresolved whether HLA type had any influence on TCRB rearrangement. Because cDNA rather than genomic DNA was sequenced, highly expressing activated cells could have been over-represented, although no difference in activation and CD3 levels was found between groups.

The sequence is built from TRBV10-3 and TRBJ2-5, with 8 bases aligning to TRBD1. The sequence was obtained from a woman between 18 and 29 years old in good health. The sequencing sample was made of stem cell memory CD4+ T cells from blood. What the cell subset or site label conveys for this sample: stem cell-like memory CD4+ T cells. Read as DNA, the sequence is TGTGCCATCAGTGGACAGGGGAAAGAGACCCAGTACTTC. The encoded protein is CAISGQGKETQYF.